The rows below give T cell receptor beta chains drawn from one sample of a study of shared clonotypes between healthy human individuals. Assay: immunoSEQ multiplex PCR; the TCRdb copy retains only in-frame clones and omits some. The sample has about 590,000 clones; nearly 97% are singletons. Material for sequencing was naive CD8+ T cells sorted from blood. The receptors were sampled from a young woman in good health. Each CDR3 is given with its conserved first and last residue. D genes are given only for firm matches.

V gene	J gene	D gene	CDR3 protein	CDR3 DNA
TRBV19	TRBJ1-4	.	CASSFLHGGKLFF	TGTGCCAGTAGTTTTTTACACGGTGGAAAACTGTTTTTT
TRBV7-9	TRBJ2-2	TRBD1	CASSLSGGGELFF	TGTGCCAGCAGCTTATCAGGGGGCGGGGAGCTGTTTTTT
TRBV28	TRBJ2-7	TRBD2	CASSAGLAYEQYF	TGTGCCAGCAGTGCGGGACTAGCCTACGAGCAGTACTTC
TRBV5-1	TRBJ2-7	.	CASSTDGYSYEQYF	TGCGCCAGCAGCACGGACGGGTACTCCTACGAGCAGTACTTC
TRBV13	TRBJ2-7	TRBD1	CASSWQSGGSAYEQYF	TGTGCCAGCAGCTGGCAATCAGGGGGATCGGCGTACGAGCAGTACTTC
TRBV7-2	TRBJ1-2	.	CASSLEAGQGYGYTF	TGTGCCAGCAGCTTAGAGGCGGGGCAGGGTTACGGCTACACCTTC
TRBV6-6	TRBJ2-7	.	CASSSGWTYEQYF	TGTGCCAGCAGTTCAGGGTGGACCTACGAGCAGTACTTC
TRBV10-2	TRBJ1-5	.	CASSDLGSGNQPQHF	TGCGCCAGCAGTGATTTAGGGTCGGGCAATCAGCCCCAGCATTTT
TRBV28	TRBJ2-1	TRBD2	CASSLRGVGSYNEQFF	TGTGCCAGCAGTTTGCGGGGGGTAGGATCCTACAATGAGCAGTTCTTC
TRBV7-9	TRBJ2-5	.	CASSLGSRAEETQYF	TGTGCCAGCAGCTTAGGTTCTCGAGCGGAAGAGACCCAGTACTTC